Listed below are T cell receptor beta chains from one sample, sequenced in a study of cytomegalovirus exposure and HLA in healthy donors. Using immunoSEQ multiplex PCR, the repertoire was profiled, and TCRdb retains in-frame clones only, with some absent. The sample holds some 200,000 clones, around 79% seen once. Input material: PBMCs. These receptors all come from a girl aged 2-9 years in good health and CMV-seronegative. Both conserved end residues are part of each CDR3. D genes are given only for firm matches. The size field is filled for only some rows; it gives once, few, many or a size class.

abundance: -
j_gene: TRBJ2-7
d_gene: -
v_gene: TRBV7-2
CDR3aa: CASSLRSGEPYEQYF
CDR3nt: TGTGCCAGCAGCTTAAGGTCGGGGGAGCCCTACGAGCAGTACTTC

abundance: few
j_gene: TRBJ2-2
d_gene: -
v_gene: TRBV6-5
CDR3aa: CASNPARGVGELFF
CDR3nt: TGTGCCAGCAATCCCGCCAGGGGGGTCGGGGAGCTGTTTTTT

abundance: -
j_gene: TRBJ2-7
d_gene: TRBD2
v_gene: TRBV6-5
CDR3aa: CASSSLLAGGPYEQYF
CDR3nt: TGTGCCAGCAGTTCTCTACTAGCGGGAGGGCCCTACGAGCAGTACTTC

abundance: -
j_gene: TRBJ2-3
d_gene: -
v_gene: TRBV5-6
CDR3aa: CASSRPPLGPTDTQYF
CDR3nt: TGTGCCAGCAGCCGGCCGCCTCTAGGCCCCACAGATACGCAGTATTTT

abundance: once
j_gene: TRBJ2-5
d_gene: TRBD2
v_gene: TRBV2
CDR3aa: CASSEMASGGSEQYF
CDR3nt: TGTGCCAGCAGTGAAATGGCTAGCGGGGGGTCGGAGCAGTACTTC

abundance: once
j_gene: TRBJ2-1
d_gene: -
v_gene: TRBV19
CDR3aa: CASSAAQSSYNEQFF
CDR3nt: TGTGCCAGTAGTGCAGCGCAGAGCTCCTACAATGAGCAGTTCTTC

abundance: -
j_gene: TRBJ1-1
d_gene: -
v_gene: TRBV18
CDR3aa: CASSPGQFTEAFF
CDR3nt: TGTGCCAGCTCGCCCGGACAGTTCACTGAAGCTTTCTTT

abundance: -
j_gene: TRBJ2-1
d_gene: TRBD2
v_gene: TRBV5-4
CDR3aa: CASSLPGLTNNEQFF
CDR3nt: TGTGCCAGCAGCTTGCCGGGACTAACAAACAATGAGCAGTTCTTC

abundance: -
j_gene: TRBJ2-1
d_gene: TRBD2
v_gene: TRBV2
CDR3aa: CASSVGLVVDEQFF
CDR3nt: TGTGCCAGCAGTGTAGGACTAGTAGTCGATGAGCAGTTCTTC

abundance: few
j_gene: TRBJ2-7
d_gene: -
v_gene: TRBV6-1
CDR3aa: CASLGTEGQQYF
CDR3nt: TGTGCCAGCCTTGGGACGGAGGGACAGCAGTACTTC

abundance: -
j_gene: TRBJ2-3
d_gene: -
v_gene: TRBV7-7
CDR3aa: CASSLLQDYTDTQYF
CDR3nt: TGTGCCAGCAGCTTACTCCAGGACTACACAGATACGCAGTATTTT

abundance: once
j_gene: TRBJ1-3
d_gene: TRBD1
v_gene: TRBV15
CDR3aa: CATSRDRQGTGNTIYF
CDR3nt: TGTGCCACCAGCAGAGATCGACAGGGAACTGGAAACACCATATATTTT

abundance: few
j_gene: TRBJ1-1
d_gene: -
v_gene: TRBV5-4
CDR3aa: CASSFGQMNTEAFF
CDR3nt: TGTGCCAGCAGCTTCGGACAGATGAACACTGAAGCTTTCTTT

abundance: -
j_gene: TRBJ2-3
d_gene: -
v_gene: TRBV2
CDR3aa: CASSEIIDTQYF
CDR3nt: TGTGCCAGCAGTGAAATTATAGATACGCAGTATTTT

abundance: -
j_gene: TRBJ1-2
d_gene: TRBD1
v_gene: TRBV4-2
CDR3aa: CASSQDIPDRGILYGYTF
CDR3nt: TGTGCCAGCAGCCAAGACATTCCGGACAGGGGGATCCTCTATGGCTACACCTTC

abundance: -
j_gene: TRBJ2-3
d_gene: -
v_gene: TRBV7-2
CDR3aa: CASSFLQGTDTQYF
CDR3nt: TGTGCCAGCAGCTTCCTACAGGGCACAGATACGCAGTATTTT

abundance: -
j_gene: TRBJ1-1
d_gene: -
v_gene: TRBV20-1
CDR3aa: CSAGAYTEAFF
CDR3nt: TGCAGTGCTGGGGCCTACACTGAAGCTTTCTTT

abundance: few
j_gene: TRBJ1-6
d_gene: -
v_gene: TRBV6-1
CDR3aa: CASITGSSRNSPLHF
CDR3nt: TGTGCCAGCATCACAGGGTCGTCGAGGAATTCACCCCTCCACTTT

abundance: -
j_gene: TRBJ2-1
d_gene: TRBD1
v_gene: TRBV7-9
CDR3aa: CASSFGTGVHNEQFF
CDR3nt: TGTGCCAGCAGCTTTGGGACAGGGGTCCACAATGAGCAGTTCTTC

abundance: -
j_gene: TRBJ2-7
d_gene: TRBD1
v_gene: TRBV6-1
CDR3aa: CASSERIGTAFYEQYF
CDR3nt: TGTGCCAGCAGTGAAAGGATTGGGACAGCATTCTACGAGCAGTACTTC

abundance: -
j_gene: TRBJ1-3
d_gene: -
v_gene: TRBV19
CDR3aa: CASSASGMVGNTIYF
CDR3nt: TGTGCCAGTAGTGCGTCGGGAATGGTTGGAAACACCATATATTTT

abundance: few
j_gene: TRBJ2-1
d_gene: TRBD2
v_gene: TRBV19
CDR3aa: CASSSRLAVYNEQFF
CDR3nt: TGTGCCAGTAGTTCGAGACTAGCGGTCTACAATGAGCAGTTCTTC

abundance: -
j_gene: TRBJ2-2
d_gene: TRBD1
v_gene: TRBV15
CDR3aa: CATSRDKGQGRTGELFF
CDR3nt: TGTGCCACCAGCAGAGATAAGGGACAGGGTCGTACCGGGGAGCTGTTTTTT

abundance: -
j_gene: TRBJ1-2
d_gene: TRBD1
v_gene: TRBV27
CDR3aa: CASTRTGYDYGYTF
CDR3nt: TGTGCCAGCACCCGGACAGGGTACGACTATGGCTACACCTTC

abundance: -
j_gene: TRBJ1-3
d_gene: TRBD1
v_gene: TRBV15
CDR3aa: CATSGDRGGNTIYF
CDR3nt: TGTGCCACCAGCGGCGACAGGGGGGGAAACACCATATATTTT

abundance: few
j_gene: TRBJ1-5
d_gene: TRBD1
v_gene: TRBV7-2
CDR3aa: CASSLDPGQLPDQPQHF
CDR3nt: TGTGCCAGCAGCTTAGACCCGGGACAGTTACCCGATCAGCCCCAGCATTTT

abundance: -
j_gene: TRBJ1-1
d_gene: TRBD1
v_gene: TRBV6-5
CDR3aa: CASSRTGNTEAFF
CDR3nt: TGTGCCAGCAGCCGGACAGGGAACACTGAAGCTTTCTTT

abundance: -
j_gene: TRBJ2-2
d_gene: TRBD1
v_gene: TRBV4-1
CDR3aa: CASSQESDRDYTGELFF
CDR3nt: TGCGCCAGCAGCCAAGAATCGGACAGGGACTACACCGGGGAGCTGTTTTTT

abundance: -
j_gene: TRBJ2-5
d_gene: TRBD2
v_gene: TRBV2
CDR3aa: CASSRGLAGGFETQYF
CDR3nt: TGTGCCAGCAGCCGAGGACTAGCGGGAGGATTCGAGACCCAGTACTTC

abundance: -
j_gene: TRBJ1-1
d_gene: -
v_gene: TRBV6-5
CDR3aa: CASRIGQAGVAFF
CDR3nt: TGTGCCAGCAGAATCGGACAAGCGGGTGTAGCTTTCTTT

abundance: -
j_gene: TRBJ1-1
d_gene: TRBD1
v_gene: TRBV6-1
CDR3aa: CASSDQGGLRAFF
CDR3nt: TGTGCCAGCAGTGACCAGGGGGGACTCCGGGCTTTCTTT

abundance: -
j_gene: TRBJ1-5
d_gene: TRBD1
v_gene: TRBV7-2
CDR3aa: CASSPWTGTSNQPQHF
CDR3nt: TGTGCCAGCAGCCCGTGGACAGGGACGAGCAATCAGCCCCAGCATTTT

abundance: -
j_gene: TRBJ2-5
d_gene: -
v_gene: TRBV5-1
CDR3aa: CASSLASRHQETQYF
CDR3nt: TGCGCCAGCAGCTTGGCCTCGAGGCACCAAGAGACCCAGTACTTC

abundance: -
j_gene: TRBJ2-7
d_gene: TRBD1
v_gene: TRBV19
CDR3aa: CASRGNRDRSYEQYF
CDR3nt: TGTGCCAGTAGGGGAAACCGGGACAGGTCCTACGAGCAGTACTTC

abundance: -
j_gene: TRBJ1-1
d_gene: -
v_gene: TRBV5-5
CDR3aa: CASSLQANTEAFF
CDR3nt: TGTGCCAGCAGCTTACAGGCGAACACTGAAGCTTTCTTT

abundance: -
j_gene: TRBJ2-3
d_gene: TRBD2
v_gene: TRBV6-4
CDR3aa: CASSDLAGRTDTQYF
CDR3nt: TGTGCCAGCAGTGACCTAGCGGGAAGGACAGATACGCAGTATTTT

abundance: -
j_gene: TRBJ2-5
d_gene: TRBD1
v_gene: TRBV2
CDR3aa: CASGQGGWETQYF
CDR3nt: TGTGCCAGCGGCCAAGGGGGCTGGGAGACCCAGTACTTC

abundance: -
j_gene: TRBJ1-5
d_gene: -
v_gene: TRBV5-6
CDR3aa: CASSLNTGPQHF
CDR3nt: TGTGCCAGCAGCTTAAATACAGGGCCACAGCATTTT

abundance: -
j_gene: TRBJ2-7
d_gene: -
v_gene: TRBV4-2
CDR3aa: CASSQDQGAEQYF
CDR3nt: TGTGCCAGCAGCCAAGACCAGGGCGCCGAGCAGTACTTC

abundance: -
j_gene: TRBJ2-5
d_gene: -
v_gene: TRBV15
CDR3aa: CATSEGGYQYF
CDR3nt: TGTGCCACCAGCGAGGGTGGCTACCAGTACTTC

abundance: -
j_gene: TRBJ2-7
d_gene: TRBD1
v_gene: TRBV6-5
CDR3aa: CASSYGTGIYEQYF
CDR3nt: TGTGCCAGCAGTTACGGGACAGGCATCTACGAGCAGTACTTC

abundance: -
j_gene: TRBJ2-1
d_gene: TRBD2
v_gene: TRBV10-3
CDR3aa: CAISETPGLAGRTGGNEQFF
CDR3nt: TGTGCCATCAGTGAGACTCCGGGACTAGCGGGTAGAACGGGGGGCAATGAGCAGTTCTTC

abundance: few
j_gene: TRBJ2-1
d_gene: -
v_gene: TRBV14
CDR3aa: CASSQGPGNEQFF
CDR3nt: TGTGCCAGCAGCCAAGGTCCAGGAAATGAGCAGTTCTTC

abundance: -
j_gene: TRBJ2-7
d_gene: TRBD2
v_gene: TRBV6-6
CDR3aa: CASSYRGTSDYEQYF
CDR3nt: TGTGCCAGCAGTTACAGGGGGACTAGCGACTACGAGCAGTACTTC

abundance: -
j_gene: TRBJ2-1
d_gene: TRBD2
v_gene: TRBV5-4
CDR3aa: CASSSGTSGGFYNEQFF
CDR3nt: TGTGCCAGCAGCTCGGGGACTAGCGGGGGGTTCTACAATGAGCAGTTCTTC

abundance: -
j_gene: TRBJ1-4
d_gene: -
v_gene: TRBV6-5
CDR3aa: CASSPGFGREKLFF
CDR3nt: TGTGCCAGCAGCCCAGGTTTTGGGAGAGAAAAACTGTTTTTT

abundance: once
j_gene: TRBJ2-1
d_gene: -
v_gene: TRBV6-4
CDR3aa: CASSQYLGQRLNEQFF
CDR3nt: TGTGCCAGCAGTCAATACCTAGGACAAAGACTCAATGAGCAGTTCTTC

abundance: once
j_gene: TRBJ1-2
d_gene: -
v_gene: TRBV27
CDR3aa: CASSSIRVDNYGYTF
CDR3nt: TGTGCCAGCAGTTCTATCAGGGTAGACAACTATGGCTACACCTTC